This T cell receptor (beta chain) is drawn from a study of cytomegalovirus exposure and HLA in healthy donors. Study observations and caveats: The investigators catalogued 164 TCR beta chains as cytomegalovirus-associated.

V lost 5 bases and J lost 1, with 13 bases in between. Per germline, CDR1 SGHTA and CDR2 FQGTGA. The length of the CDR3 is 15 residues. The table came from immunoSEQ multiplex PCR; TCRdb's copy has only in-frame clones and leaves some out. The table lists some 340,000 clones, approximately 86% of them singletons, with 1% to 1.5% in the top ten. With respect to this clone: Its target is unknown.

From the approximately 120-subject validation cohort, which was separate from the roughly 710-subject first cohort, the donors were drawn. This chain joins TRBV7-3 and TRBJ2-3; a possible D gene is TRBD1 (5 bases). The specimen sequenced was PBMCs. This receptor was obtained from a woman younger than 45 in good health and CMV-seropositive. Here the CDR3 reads CASSRSRARTDTQYF. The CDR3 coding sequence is TGTGCCAGCAGCCGTAGCAGGGCACGCACAGATACGCAGTATTTT.